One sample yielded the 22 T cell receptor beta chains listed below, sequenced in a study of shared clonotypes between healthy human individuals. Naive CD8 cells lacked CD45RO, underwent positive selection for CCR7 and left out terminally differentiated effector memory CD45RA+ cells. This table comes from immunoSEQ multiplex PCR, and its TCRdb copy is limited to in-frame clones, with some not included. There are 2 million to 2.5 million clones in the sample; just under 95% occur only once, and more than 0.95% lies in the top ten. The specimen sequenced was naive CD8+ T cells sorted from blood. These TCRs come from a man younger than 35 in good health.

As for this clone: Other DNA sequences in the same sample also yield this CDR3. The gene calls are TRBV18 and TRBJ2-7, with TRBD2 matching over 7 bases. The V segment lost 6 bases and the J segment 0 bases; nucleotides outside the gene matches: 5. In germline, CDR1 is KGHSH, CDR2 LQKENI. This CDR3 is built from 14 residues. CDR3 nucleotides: TGTGCCAGCTCCCCCGGGGGGAGCTCCTACGAGCAGTACTTC. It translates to CASSPGGSSYEQYF.

DNA for the CDR3: TGTGCCAGCAGCCAAGCGGAGTTTCTAGCGGGGGGGCCTGACAATGAGCAGTTCTTC. Protein sequence: CASSQAEFLAGGPDNEQFF. The chain joins TRBV4-2 to TRBJ2-1, with 12 bases lining up with TRBD2. Germline-derived CDR1 and CDR2 are LGHNA and YNFKEQ. J lost 5 bases, V lost 1 base, and 12 bases had no gene match. The CDR3 loop spans 19 amino acids.

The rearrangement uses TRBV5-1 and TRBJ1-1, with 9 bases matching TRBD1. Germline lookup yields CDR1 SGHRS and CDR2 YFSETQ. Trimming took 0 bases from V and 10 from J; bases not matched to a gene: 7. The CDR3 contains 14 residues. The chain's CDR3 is CASSLVGQGSLAFF. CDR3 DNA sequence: TGCGCCAGCAGCTTGGTGGGACAGGGTTCTTTAGCTTTCTTT.

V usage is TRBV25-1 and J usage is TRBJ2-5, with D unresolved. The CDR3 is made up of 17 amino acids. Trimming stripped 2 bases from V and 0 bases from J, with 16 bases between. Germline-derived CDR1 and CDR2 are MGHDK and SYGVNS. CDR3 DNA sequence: TGTGCCAGCAGTGAACCACCCGGACGGCTGTACCAAGAGACCCAGTACTTC. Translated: CASSEPPGRLYQETQYF.

The CDR3 bases are TGTGCCAGCAGCTTGGATCAAGGCAGCCAAGAGACCCAGTACTTC. It codes for CASSLDQGSQETQYF. The chain recombines TRBV5-4 with TRBJ2-5, with no clear D. Trimming stripped 0 bases from V and 1 base from J, with 10 bases between. Germline CDR1 is SGHNT and CDR2 is YYREEE (reference sequence). This CDR3 contains 15 residues.

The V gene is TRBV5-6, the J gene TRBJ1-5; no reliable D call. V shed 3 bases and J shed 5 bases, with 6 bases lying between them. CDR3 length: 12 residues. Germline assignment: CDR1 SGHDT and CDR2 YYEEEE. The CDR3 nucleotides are TGTGCCAGCAGCTCATTCGATCAGCCCCAGCATTTT. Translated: CASSSFDQPQHF.

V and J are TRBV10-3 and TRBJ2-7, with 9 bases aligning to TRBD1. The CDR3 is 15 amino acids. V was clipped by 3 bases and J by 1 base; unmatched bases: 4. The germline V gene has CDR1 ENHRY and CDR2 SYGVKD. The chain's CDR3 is CAISEEQGASYEQYF. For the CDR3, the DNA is TGTGCCATCAGTGAAGAACAGGGGGCGTCCTACGAGCAGTACTTC.

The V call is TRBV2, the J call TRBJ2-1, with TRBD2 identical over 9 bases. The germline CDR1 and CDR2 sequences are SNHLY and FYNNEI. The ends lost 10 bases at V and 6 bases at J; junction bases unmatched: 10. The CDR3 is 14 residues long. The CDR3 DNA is TGTGCCACCATAAGGGGGACTAGCATCAATGAGCAGTTCTTC. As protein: CATIRGTSINEQFF.

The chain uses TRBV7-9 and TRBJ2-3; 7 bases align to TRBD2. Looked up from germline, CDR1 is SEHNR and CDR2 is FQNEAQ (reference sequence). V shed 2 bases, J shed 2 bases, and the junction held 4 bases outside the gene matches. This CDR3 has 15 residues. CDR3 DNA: TGTGCCAGCAGCTTATACCTAGCGGTCACAGATACGCAGTATTTT. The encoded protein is CASSLYLAVTDTQYF.

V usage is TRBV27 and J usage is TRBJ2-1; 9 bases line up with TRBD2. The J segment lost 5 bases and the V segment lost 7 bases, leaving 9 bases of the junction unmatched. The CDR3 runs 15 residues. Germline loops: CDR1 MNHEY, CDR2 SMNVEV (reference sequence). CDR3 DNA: TGTGCCAGCACCCCCCGGACTAGCGTTAACAATGAGCAGTTCTTC. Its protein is CASTPRTSVNNEQFF.

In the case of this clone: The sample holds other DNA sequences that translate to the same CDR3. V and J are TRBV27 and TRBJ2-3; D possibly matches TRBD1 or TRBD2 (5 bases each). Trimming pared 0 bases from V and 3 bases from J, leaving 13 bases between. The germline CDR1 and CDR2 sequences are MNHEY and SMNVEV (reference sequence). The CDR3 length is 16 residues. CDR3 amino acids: CASSLSPGSGTDTQYF. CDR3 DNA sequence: TGTGCCAGCAGTTTATCCCCAGGGAGTGGGACAGATACGCAGTATTTT.

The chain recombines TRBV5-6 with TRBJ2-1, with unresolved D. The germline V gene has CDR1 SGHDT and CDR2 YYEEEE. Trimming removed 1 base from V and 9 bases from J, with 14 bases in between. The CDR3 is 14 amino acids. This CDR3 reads CASSLWFPPREQFF. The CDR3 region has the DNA TGTGCCAGCAGCTTGTGGTTTCCTCCTCGTGAGCAGTTCTTC.

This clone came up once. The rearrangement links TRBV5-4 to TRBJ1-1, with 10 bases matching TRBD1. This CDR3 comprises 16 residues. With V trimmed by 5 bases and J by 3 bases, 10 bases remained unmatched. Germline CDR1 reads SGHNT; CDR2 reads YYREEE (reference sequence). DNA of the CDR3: TGTGCCAGCAGGACCGGGACAGGGGATGGGTACACTGAAGCTTTCTTT. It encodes CASRTGTGDGYTEAFF.

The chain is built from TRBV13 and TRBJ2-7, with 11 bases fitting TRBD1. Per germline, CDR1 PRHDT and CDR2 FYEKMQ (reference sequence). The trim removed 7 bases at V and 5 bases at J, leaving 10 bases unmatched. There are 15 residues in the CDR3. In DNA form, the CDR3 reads TGTGCCAGCACCACTCACCCGGGACAGGGGGACGAGCAGTACTTC. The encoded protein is CASTTHPGQGDEQYF.

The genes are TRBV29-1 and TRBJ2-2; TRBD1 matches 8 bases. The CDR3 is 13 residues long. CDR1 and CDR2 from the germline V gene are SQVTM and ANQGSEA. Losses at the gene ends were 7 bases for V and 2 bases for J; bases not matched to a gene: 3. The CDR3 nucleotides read TGCAGCGCGGACAGGGAAAACACCGGGGAGCTGTTTTTT. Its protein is CSADRENTGELFF.

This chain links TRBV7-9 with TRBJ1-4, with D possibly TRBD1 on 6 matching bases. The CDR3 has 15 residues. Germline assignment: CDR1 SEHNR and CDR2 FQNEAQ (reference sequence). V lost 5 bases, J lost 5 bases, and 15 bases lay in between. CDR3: CASSHQTGLNEKLFF. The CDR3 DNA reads TGTGCCAGCAGCCACCAGACAGGCTTAAATGAAAAACTGTTTTTT.

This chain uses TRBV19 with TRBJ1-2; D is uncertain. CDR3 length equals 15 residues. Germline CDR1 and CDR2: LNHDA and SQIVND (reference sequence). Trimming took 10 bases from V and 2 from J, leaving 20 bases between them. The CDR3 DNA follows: TGTGCCATACTCGCTCCGGTCGGGCAGAACTATGGCTACACCTTC. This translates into CAILAPVGQNYGYTF.

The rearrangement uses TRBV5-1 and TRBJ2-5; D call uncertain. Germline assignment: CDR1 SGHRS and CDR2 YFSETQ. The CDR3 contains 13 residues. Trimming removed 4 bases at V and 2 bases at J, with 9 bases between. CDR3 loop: CASSRWEQETQYF. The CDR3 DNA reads TGCGCCAGCAGCCGTTGGGAACAAGAGACCCAGTACTTC.

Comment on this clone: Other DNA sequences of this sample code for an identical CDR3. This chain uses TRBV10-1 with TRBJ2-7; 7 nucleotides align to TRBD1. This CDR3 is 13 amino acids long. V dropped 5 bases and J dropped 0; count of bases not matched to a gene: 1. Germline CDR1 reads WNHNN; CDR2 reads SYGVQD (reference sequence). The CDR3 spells CASSRDSSYEQYF. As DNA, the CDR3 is TGCGCCAGCAGTCGGGACAGCTCCTACGAGCAGTACTTC.

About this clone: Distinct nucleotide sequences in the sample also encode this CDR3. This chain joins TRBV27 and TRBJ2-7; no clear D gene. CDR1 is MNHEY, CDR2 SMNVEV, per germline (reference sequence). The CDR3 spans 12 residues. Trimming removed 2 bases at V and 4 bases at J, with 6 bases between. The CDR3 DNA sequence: TGTGCCAGCAGTTTAAATGGGTACGAGCAGTACTTC. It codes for CASSLNGYEQYF.

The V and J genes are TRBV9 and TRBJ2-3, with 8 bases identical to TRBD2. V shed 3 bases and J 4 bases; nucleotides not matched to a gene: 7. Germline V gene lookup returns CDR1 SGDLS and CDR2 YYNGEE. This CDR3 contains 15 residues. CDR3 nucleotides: TGTGCCAGCAGCGACGGAGCGGGAGTGGCAGATACGCAGTATTTT. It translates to CASSDGAGVADTQYF.

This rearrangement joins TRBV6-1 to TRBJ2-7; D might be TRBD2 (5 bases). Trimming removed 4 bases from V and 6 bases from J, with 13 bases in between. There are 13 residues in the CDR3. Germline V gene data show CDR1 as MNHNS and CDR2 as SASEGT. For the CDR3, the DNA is TGTGCCAGCAGTGTGAGGGCCTTCCGCGAGCAGTACTTC. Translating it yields CASSVRAFREQYF.